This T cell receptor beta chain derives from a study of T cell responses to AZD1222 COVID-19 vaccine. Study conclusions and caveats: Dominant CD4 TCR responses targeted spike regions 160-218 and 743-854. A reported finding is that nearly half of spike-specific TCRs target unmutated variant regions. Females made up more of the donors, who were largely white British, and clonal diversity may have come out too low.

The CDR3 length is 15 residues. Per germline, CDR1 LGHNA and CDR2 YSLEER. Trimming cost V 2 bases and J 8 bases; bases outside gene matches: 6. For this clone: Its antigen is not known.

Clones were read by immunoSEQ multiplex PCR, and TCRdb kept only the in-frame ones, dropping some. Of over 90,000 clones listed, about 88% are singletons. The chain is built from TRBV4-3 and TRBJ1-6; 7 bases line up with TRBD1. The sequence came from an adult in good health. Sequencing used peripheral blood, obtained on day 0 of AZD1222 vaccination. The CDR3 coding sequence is TGCGCCAGCAGCCAAACGACAGGGAACGATTCACCCCTCCACTTT. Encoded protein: CASSQTTGNDSPLHF.